The clone carrying this T cell receptor beta chain is deemed medium-sized (0.01 to 0.1%). Its matching antigen is unknown. V lost 1 base to trimming and J lost 2 bases, with 18 bases between them. CDR3 length: 17 residues. Germline CDR1 is SGHDT and CDR2 is YYEEEE. Clones were sequenced by immunoSEQ multiplex PCR, and TCRdb holds only the in-frame ones, with some missing. The table has 60,000 to 65,000 clones, 85% seen once. The data are from a study of OX40 agonist ivuxolimab in advanced cancers. Across the study: A partial response was reached by three patients: one with hepatocellular carcinoma and two with cutaneous melanoma. General observations from the study: Antigens targeted by the expanded peripheral T cells were not determined.

This rearrangement joins TRBV5-6 to TRBJ1-2, with D possibly being TRBD1 (5 bases). The origin of this receptor is an adult with an advanced solid tumor such as melanoma, head and neck, liver or kidney cancer. The sequencing used CD4+ or CD8+ T cells sorted from blood, collected in a trial of the OX40 agonist ivuxolimab. CDR3 bases: TGTGCCAGCAGCTTGTCGGTTCGGGTGGGGGAGAACTATGGCTACACCTTC. Translation: CASSLSVRVGENYGYTF.